These 12 T cell receptor beta chains share one sample of origin, sequenced in a study of blood T cells in healthy people across ages. A second roughly 7 to 12 cycle PCR used barcoded and J-beta primers. TCRdb analysed the 5' RACE reads with MiXCR anew, one entry per CDR3 protein. This table has under 1 million distinct CDR3 sequences, more than 40% appearing once. Sequencing used blood. Source of these receptors: a man aged 55 to 70 in good health.

This clonotype was seen only a few times. This chain links TRBV2 with TRBJ1-1; no definite D call. Germline-derived CDR1 and CDR2 are SNHLY and FYNNEI. The CDR3 is 13 amino acids. The V gene lost 2 bases and the J gene lost 3 bases, with 7 bases spanning the gap. DNA for the CDR3: TGTGCCAGCAGTGAACCGATAGACACTGAAGCTTTCTTT. Its translation: CASSEPIDTEAFF.

The chain uses TRBV6-2 or TRBV6-3 and TRBJ1-5, with D hard to call. Trimming stripped 6 bases from V and 4 bases from J, with 13 bases between. The CDR3 runs to 14 residues. Germline V lookup: CDR1 MNHEY, CDR2 SVGEGT. The DNA for the CDR3 is TGTGCCAGCAGCTTTACCTCTAGGAATCAGCCCCAGCATTTT. Translation gives CASSFTSRNQPQHF.

V is TRBV20-1 and J is TRBJ1-1; D uncertain. Germline assignment: CDR1 DFQATT and CDR2 SNEGSKA (reference sequence). The CDR3 has 15 amino acids. The V end was cut by 1 base, the J end by 2 bases, with 14 bases between. The CDR3 DNA reads TGCAGTGCTAGAGCGGCGAAGGGAGTAAACACTGAAGCTTTCTTT. Protein sequence: CSARAAKGVNTEAFF.

V usage is TRBV20-1 and J usage is TRBJ2-7; 8 positions match TRBD2. CDR1 DFQATT and CDR2 SNEGSKA come from the germline V gene (reference sequence). After removal of 3 bases from V and 2 bases from J, the junction contained 9 bases not matched to a gene. This CDR3 has 15 residues. CDR3 bases: TGCAGTGCTAGCGGGGGAGCGGGAGATCCCTACGAGCAGTACTTC. Amino acid sequence: CSASGGAGDPYEQYF.

The chain recombines TRBV5-1 with TRBJ2-1; maybe TRBD2 (6 bases). The length of the CDR3 is 15 residues. Trimming left V 5 bases short and J 0 bases short, with 12 bases between. Germline V gene sequence: CDR1 SGHRS, CDR2 YFSETQ. The CDR3 reads CASRDLGGSYNEQFF. As DNA, the CDR3 is TGCGCCAGCAGAGATCTGGGGGGCTCCTACAATGAGCAGTTCTTC.

CDR3 in amino acids: CSVNSPGTSGNTIYF. The CDR3 bases are TGCAGCGTTAACTCCCCTGGGACCTCTGGAAACACCATATATTTT. The V gene is TRBV29-1, the J gene TRBJ1-3; tentatively, D is TRBD1 (5 bases). This CDR3 comprises 15 residues. The germline V gene encodes CDR1 SQVTM and CDR2 ANQGSEA. The ends were cut back, 5 bases at V and 0 bases at J, with 14 bases in the middle.

The genes are TRBV6-1 and TRBJ2-7; D possibly corresponds to TRBD2 (5 bases). With 7 bases removed from V and 2 bases from J, the gap between germline ends came to 9 bases. The CDR3 loop spans 12 amino acids. CDR1 MNHNS and CDR2 SASEGT come from the germline V gene. This CDR3 reads CASTSGTYEQYF. The DNA of the CDR3 is TGTGCCAGCACCAGCGGAACCTACGAGCAGTACTTC.

The sample holds many counts of this clonotype. As DNA, the CDR3 is TGTGCCAGCAGCCGATGGAAGGGGCTGGGGTACAATGAGCAGTTCTTC. Translating gives CASSRWKGLGYNEQFF. This sequence joins TRBV11-2 and TRBJ2-1; tentative D call: TRBD1 (5 bases). Trimming took off 5 bases at V and 4 bases at J, with 18 bases between the two ends. Per germline, CDR1 SGHAT and CDR2 FQNNGV. The CDR3 totals 16 residues.

The V and J genes are TRBV5-1 and TRBJ1-2; 7 bases are a match to TRBD1. V dropped 5 bases and J dropped 8; count of bases not matched to a gene: 18. CDR3 length equals 16 residues. CDR1 and CDR2 (germline): SGHRS, YFSETQ. CDR3 nucleotide sequence: TGCGCCAGCAGATGGGACAGTCGCCCTTCTAGTGACGGCTACACCTTC. It yields the protein CASRWDSRPSSDGYTF.

The chain combines TRBV6-6 with TRBJ2-1; D remains unclear. Germline CDR1 and CDR2: MNHNY and SVGAGI (reference sequence). V was trimmed by 2 bases and J by 10 bases, leaving 9 bases between them. The length of the CDR3 is 12 residues. As DNA, the CDR3 is TGTGCCAGCAGTTACCGCTCAACGGAGCAGTTCTTC. It encodes CASSYRSTEQFF.

The chain employs TRBV7-2 and TRBJ2-1, with D tentatively TRBD1 (6 bases). Per germline, CDR1 SGHTA and CDR2 FQGNSA. V dropped 5 bases and J dropped 2 bases, with 16 bases sitting between them. The CDR3 has 16 amino acids. The CDR3 nucleotides are TGTGCCAGCAGCACCCGTGGACAGAGTACCTACAATGAGCAGTTCTTC. As protein: CASSTRGQSTYNEQFF.

In this sample, this clonotype turned up a few times. The V call is TRBV29-1, the J call TRBJ2-1; TRBD2 matches 11 bases. After removal of 5 bases from V and 3 bases from J, the junction contained 9 bases not matched to a gene. This CDR3 has 16 residues. Germline assignment: CDR1 SQVTM and CDR2 ANQGSEA. The CDR3 here is CSVLISSGGNYNEQFF. CDR3 sequence (DNA): TGCAGCGTTCTTATTTCTAGCGGGGGGAACTACAATGAGCAGTTCTTC.